Shown below are 30 T cell receptor beta chains from a single sample sequenced in a study of T cells expressing NK-cell markers. Using the 5' RACE reads, TCRdb records one entry per CDR3 protein without DNA. The sample holds 550,000 or so distinct CDR3 sequences. The sequencing sample was made of blood T cells: a sorted CD56 or NKG2C T cell subset, CD4+ or CD8+ T cells, or bulk PBMC T cells (not recorded which). The receptor set was obtained from a man in his late teens or twenties in good health.

This chain connects TRBV5-1 to TRBJ2-2; TCRdb outputs TRBD1, but without DNA this stays unchecked. The V gene's germline CDR1 is SGHRS and CDR2 YFSETQ. The CDR3 contains 20 residues. The CDR3 loop is CASSFQGFLTHQGNTGELFF.

The chain has TRBV6-1 and TRBJ2-2; TCRdb's assignment of TRBD2 cannot be checked, as there is no DNA. The CDR3 totals 15 residues. Per germline, CDR1 MNHNS and CDR2 SASEGT. This CDR3 reads CASSLQRELPGELFF.

This chain joins TRBV5-5 and TRBJ2-7; the TCRdb D gene call, TRBD1, has no DNA to confirm it. The CDR3 has 16 residues. Germline assignment: CDR1 SGHKS and CDR2 YYEKEE (reference sequence). CDR3 in amino acids: CASSLGQESTPYEQYF.

The chain employs TRBV5-1 and TRBJ2-7; the D call of TRBD1 rests on TCRdb alone, since no DNA is present to check it. This CDR3 region has 15 residues. Germline V gives CDR1 SGHRS, CDR2 YFSETQ. The CDR3 loop reads CASSLSPTGVYEQYF.

The CDR3 spells CSARGPTGYYGYTF. The chain combines TRBV20-1 with TRBJ1-2; the TCRdb call, TRBD1, lacks DNA for checking. The germline gives CDR1 DFQATT, CDR2 SNEGSKA (reference sequence). This CDR3 contains 14 residues.

The rearrangement joins TRBV19 to TRBJ2-1; TCRdb's D call of TRBD1 is untestable without DNA. Per germline, CDR1 LNHDA and CDR2 SQIVND (reference sequence). This CDR3 has 14 residues. The CDR3 loop reads CASSISAYYNEQFF.

The chain employs TRBV3-1 and TRBJ2-7; TCRdb reports TRBD2, a call that lacks DNA to check it against. The germline CDR1 and CDR2 sequences are LGHDT and YNNKEL (reference sequence). The CDR3 contains 15 residues. This CDR3 reads CASSQEPVPAYEQYF.

V is TRBV11-1 and J is TRBJ2-3; TCRdb picks TRBD1, but there is no DNA to check that call. Germline V gene sequence: CDR1 SGHAT, CDR2 FQDESV (reference sequence). The CDR3 contains 13 residues. The CDR3 loop is CASNSGGRDTQYF.

The CDR3 sequence: CAIRGRTGGPGGDEQYF. The chain has TRBV10-3 and TRBJ2-7; the D call from TCRdb, TRBD1, cannot be confirmed without DNA. Germline lookup yields CDR1 ENHRY and CDR2 SYGVKD. The CDR3 length is 17 residues.

The chain recombines TRBV20-1 with TRBJ2-3; the TCRdb call, TRBD1, lacks DNA for checking. The CDR3 has 15 residues. Germline CDR1 is DFQATT and CDR2 is SNEGSKA (reference sequence). CDR3 region: CSASSWGSSTDTQYF.

The rearrangement uses TRBV29-1 and TRBJ2-7; TCRdb indicates TRBD1, and absent DNA this call remains unverified. Germline CDR1 SQVTM, CDR2 ANQGSEA. CDR3 size: 13 residues. The CDR3 is CSVVLGPGVEQYF.

The J gene is TRBJ2-7, the V gene TRBV12-3 or TRBV12-4; TCRdb's assignment of TRBD2 cannot be checked, as there is no DNA. This CDR3 comprises 17 residues. The chain's CDR3 is CASSFLGLAGSDYEQYF.

V is TRBV19 and J is TRBJ2-3; TCRdb selects TRBD2, and the lack of DNA leaves this call unchecked. Germline CDR1 LNHDA, CDR2 SQIVND (reference sequence). The CDR3 totals 14 residues. CDR3 sequence: CASTTSGTGDTQYF.

V is TRBV5-1 and J is TRBJ2-1; as DNA is missing, the TRBD1 call by TCRdb cannot be tested. Germline V gene lookup returns CDR1 SGHRS and CDR2 YFSETQ. CDR3 size: 18 residues. CDR3 protein: CASSPRESLETGYNEQFF. The full variable domain, its missing parts supplied by reference TRBV5-1 and TRBJ2-1, is KAGVTQTPRYLIKTRGQQVTLSCSPISGHRSVSWYQQTPGQGLQFLFEYFSETQRNKGNFPGRFSGRQFSNSRSEMNVSTLELGDSALYLCASSPRESLETGYNEQFFGPGTRLTVL.

V and J are TRBV14 and TRBJ2-1; the TRBD2 assignment by TCRdb is unverifiable without DNA. Per the germline V gene, CDR1 is SGHDN and CDR2 is FVKESK. The CDR3 has 15 residues. This CDR3 is CASSQMGPAGNEQFF.

The rearrangement uses TRBV10-3 and TRBJ2-1; TCRdb gives TRBD2 as the D gene, but with no DNA this cannot be confirmed. The CDR3 is 18 residues long. From germline, CDR1 is ENHRY and CDR2 SYGVKD. The CDR3 sequence: CAISERLAGGSSYNEQFF.

V gene TRBV11-1 combines with J gene TRBJ2-7; as DNA is missing, the TRBD2 call by TCRdb cannot be tested. Germline assignment: CDR1 SGHAT and CDR2 FQDESV (reference sequence). CDR3 size: 16 residues. CDR3 in amino acids: CASSAATGRRYTEQYF.

V usage is TRBV6-1 and J usage is TRBJ1-2; TCRdb's D call, TRBD1, is unchecked because there is no DNA. This CDR3 is 14 amino acids long. From germline, CDR1 is MNHNS and CDR2 SASEGT. CDR3 amino acids: CASSDPGRGYGYTF.

The chain has TRBV5-5 and TRBJ2-7. This CDR3 contains 18 residues. Germline V gene data show CDR1 as SGHKS and CDR2 as YYEKEE (reference sequence). CDR3 amino acids: CASSSTTVGQGSSYEQYF.

This sequence joins TRBV30 and TRBJ1-1; TCRdb designates TRBD1, a call that cannot be tested without DNA. Germline CDR1 and CDR2: GTSNPN and SVGIG (reference sequence). The CDR3 sequence is 15 residues long. CDR3 residues: CAWVAGQGPNTEAFF.

The rearrangement uses TRBV6-1 and TRBJ1-2; without DNA, the TCRdb call of TRBD1 cannot be checked. This CDR3 has 12 amino acids. Looked up from germline, CDR1 is MNHNS and CDR2 is SASEGT. This CDR3 is CACMQGLYGYTF.

The chain links TRBV20-1 to TRBJ1-5; TCRdb's D gene call, TRBD1, goes unchecked for lack of DNA. Germline-derived CDR1 and CDR2 are DFQATT and SNEGSKA (reference sequence). The CDR3 runs to 15 residues. CDR3 sequence: CSAGSDREGNQPQHF.

The chain links TRBV10-2 to TRBJ2-3. Per the germline V gene, CDR1 is WSHSY and CDR2 is SAAADI. CDR3 length equals 13 residues. The CDR3 reads CASSEAGADTQYF.

The V and J genes are TRBV5-1 and TRBJ1-2; absent DNA, TCRdb's TRBD1 call cannot be checked. The germline gives CDR1 SGHRS, CDR2 YFSETQ. The CDR3 is 15 amino acids. The CDR3 sequence is CASSPRQGSSYGYTF.

The rearrangement links TRBV6-6 to TRBJ1-6. This CDR3 comprises 13 residues. The germline gives CDR1 MNHNY, CDR2 SVGAGI (reference sequence). The CDR3 is CASRATEHSPLHF.

The genes are TRBV5-6 and TRBJ2-1. The CDR3 totals 12 residues. Per the germline V gene, CDR1 is SGHDT and CDR2 is YYEEEE. This CDR3 reads CASSRSIDEQFF.

J is TRBJ2-1 and V is TRBV24-1; the D call of TRBD1 rests on TCRdb alone, since no DNA is present to check it. This CDR3 contains 18 residues. Per the germline V gene, CDR1 is KGHDR and CDR2 is SFDVKD. The CDR3 here is CATSDSPSGTGLSNEQFF.

The V call is TRBV7-6, the J call TRBJ2-4; TCRdb calls TRBD1, which cannot be checked without DNA. From germline, CDR1 is SGHVS and CDR2 FNYEAQ. The CDR3 has 13 amino acids. The CDR3 here is CASSLAGTNIQYF. The full variable domain, completed using reference TRBV7-6 and TRBJ2-4, is GAGVSQSPRYKVTKRGQDVALRCDPISGHVSLYWYRQALGQGPEFLTYFNYEAQQDKSGLPNDRFSAERPEGSISTLTIQRTEQRDSAMYRCASSLAGTNIQYFGAGTRLSVL.

The chain's CDR3 is CATSDSSAGVRNEQFF. The chain recombines TRBV24-1 with TRBJ2-1; the D gene TCRdb calls, TRBD2, cannot be checked with no DNA. Germline V gives CDR1 KGHDR, CDR2 SFDVKD. The CDR3 is 16 amino acids.

CDR3 loop: CASTPGILAFF. The rearrangement joins TRBV12-3 or TRBV12-4 to TRBJ1-1. The CDR3 is 11 amino acids.